The T cell receptor beta chain under discussion was sequenced for a study of tumor and adjacent non-tumor tissue in lung cancer. About the research overall: Patients comprised some eleven adenocarcinoma, a couple of squamous cell carcinoma and 1 small cell lung cancer. Patients were aged about 30 to 80, ten or so men and a handful of women, stage I to III. Some 4.1 million productive TCRbeta reads were obtained per sample on average.

With respect to this clonotype: Its antigen is not identified. One end of the junction does not line up with germline, which may come from a read error.

The CDR3 spans 13 residues. Germline CDR1 and CDR2: ENHRY and SYGVKD. No cell sorting was done before RNA was extracted from the tissue. A modified ARM-PCR protocol with three rounds of nested PCR amplified TCRbeta. TCRdb reprocessed the multiplex PCR reads with MiXCR, giving one entry per CDR3 protein. This repertoire shows approximately 76,000 distinct CDR3 sequences, around 70% found once; its top ten account for roughly 12%. Findings of the study overall: Tumor repertoires had a smaller top 100 clone share than normal lung.

Sequencing was performed on lung tumor tissue. The J gene is TRBJ2-7, the V gene TRBV10-3, with TRBD2 as a possible D gene (5 bases). The clonotype originates from a woman between 65 and 79 years old with non-small cell lung cancer. For the CDR3, the DNA is TGTGCTATCAGCCCGAGACGGGACTACGAGCAGTACTTC. This translates into CAISPRRDYEQYF.